Below are 10 T cell receptor beta chains sequenced from a single sample in a study of cytomegalovirus exposure and HLA in healthy donors. Primers: 60 Vbeta forward and 13 Jbeta reverse. Generated by immunoSEQ multiplex PCR, the TCRdb table keeps only in-frame clones and is missing some. The table includes 100,000 to 120,000 clones, approximately 72% detected once. The sample was PBMCs. These receptors originate from a man under 40 in good health and CMV-seronegative.

This clone has just one count. The V gene is TRBV28, the J gene TRBJ1-6; 8 bases fit TRBD1. Germline CDR1 and CDR2: MDHEN and SYDVKM. There are 13 residues in the CDR3. After removal of 3 bases from V and 11 bases from J, the junction contained 3 bases not matched to a gene. CDR3: CASSFPTGAPLHF. The CDR3 coding sequence is TGTGCCAGCAGTTTCCCGACAGGGGCACCCCTCCACTTT.

The chain employs TRBV6-6 and TRBJ1-5, with 11 bases matching TRBD1. The ends lost 2 bases at V and 5 bases at J; junction bases unmatched: 5. The V gene's germline CDR1 is MNHNY and CDR2 SVGAGI (reference sequence). CDR3 length: 16 residues. The CDR3 DNA reads as TGTGCCAGCAGTTACCTCGGACAGGGGGCTGATCAGCCCCAGCATTTT. It codes for CASSYLGQGADQPQHF.

J is TRBJ2-7 and V is TRBV6-1; 8 nucleotides line up with TRBD1. In germline, CDR1 is MNHNS, CDR2 SASEGT. The CDR3 has 13 amino acids. After removal of 10 bases from V and 2 bases from J, the junction contained 7 bases not matched to a gene. CDR3 amino acids: CATVTGVPYEQYF. The DNA of the CDR3 is TGTGCCACCGTGACAGGGGTCCCCTACGAGCAGTACTTC.

J is TRBJ2-7 and V is TRBV27, with D perhaps matching TRBD1 (6 bases). Per the germline V gene, CDR1 is MNHEY and CDR2 is SMNVEV (reference sequence). V was cut by 6 bases and J by 3 bases, with 15 bases left in between. The CDR3 covers 14 residues. This CDR3 is CASSETGPRYEQYF. The CDR3 DNA reads TGTGCCAGCAGCGAGACAGGCCCCCGCTACGAGCAGTACTTC.

The V and J genes are TRBV19 and TRBJ1-6; D is undetermined. The CDR3 loop spans 14 amino acids. Germline CDR1 reads LNHDA; CDR2 reads SQIVND (reference sequence). Trimming stripped 2 bases from V and 4 bases from J, with 6 bases between. CDR3 in amino acids: CASSIQMYNSPLHF. CDR3 nucleotide sequence: TGTGCCAGTAGTATACAGATGTATAATTCACCCCTCCACTTT.

V and J are TRBV7-2 and TRBJ1-5, with D possibly matching TRBD1 (6 bases). The CDR3 sequence is 14 residues long. Trimming removed 3 bases from V and 6 bases from J, with 12 bases in between. The germline CDR1 and CDR2 sequences are SGHTA and FQGNSA. Here the CDR3 DNA reads TGTGCCAGCAGCTTGTCAGGGGAAGCTCAGCCCCAGCATTTT. This encodes CASSLSGEAQPQHF.

A few counts support this clone. The V and J genes are TRBV4-1 and TRBJ1-6, with 7 bases aligning to TRBD1. Germline V gives CDR1 MGHRA, CDR2 YSYEKL. With 2 bases clipped from V and 4 bases from J, the junction kept 2 bases outside the gene matches. This CDR3 is 15 amino acids long. Written as DNA, the CDR3 is TGCGCCAGCAGCCAACCACAGGGGTATAATTCACCCCTCCACTTT. It encodes CASSQPQGYNSPLHF.

The V gene is TRBV28, the J gene TRBJ1-5; the D is unclear. The CDR3 is 11 amino acids. Between the trimmed V and J ends, which lost 6 bases and 4 bases, there was a span of 4 bases. CDR1 MDHEN and CDR2 SYDVKM come from the germline V gene. CDR3 protein: CASRSNQPQHF. The CDR3 nucleotides read TGTGCCAGCAGGTCTAATCAGCCCCAGCATTTT.

J is TRBJ2-1 and V is TRBV25-1; perhaps TRBD2 as D (6 bases). V shed 4 bases and J shed 8 bases, with 12 bases lying between them. This CDR3 comprises 13 residues. CDR1 and CDR2 (germline): MGHDK, SYGVNS. CDR3 residues: CASSAREAHEQFF. CDR3 DNA: TGTGCCAGCAGTGCCAGGGAGGCCCATGAGCAGTTCTTC.

CDR3 sequence reads: CASTDYRYNEQFF. The CDR3 DNA sequence: TGTGCCAGCACCGACTATCGCTACAATGAGCAGTTCTTC. The V gene is TRBV6-1, the J gene TRBJ2-1; D might be TRBD2 (5 bases). The germline V gene has CDR1 MNHNS and CDR2 SASEGT. Trimming left V 7 bases short and J 3 bases short, with 10 bases between. The CDR3 is made up of 13 amino acids.